Listed below are T cell receptor beta chains from one sample, sequenced in a study of blood T cell repertoires in COVID-19. Generated by immunoSEQ multiplex PCR, the TCRdb table keeps only in-frame clones and is missing some. The sample lists about 26,000 clones, roughly 84% seen once, with approximately 23% in the top ten. The sequencing input was peripheral blood. The source of these receptors is a human donor in a cohort sampled during active COVID-19. CDR3s include the opening cysteine and the closing phenylalanine or tryptophan. A D gene is named only where the DNA matches it firmly. Expanded clones are given a class, and other clones once, few, many or no size at all.

>TRBD1|TRBJ1-2|TRBV20-1|-
CSEDRGYGYTF
TGCAGTGAGGACAGGGGCTATGGCTACACCTTC
>-|TRBJ2-3|TRBV29-1|once
CSVRTGFSTDTQYF
TGCAGCGTGCGGACTGGATTTAGCACAGATACGCAGTATTTT
>TRBD1|TRBJ2-3|TRBV11-2|-
CASSPRTSLQGTDTQYF
TGTGCCAGCAGCCCGCGCACGTCGTTACAGGGGACAGATACGCAGTATTTT
>-|TRBJ2-5|TRBV4-2|-
CASSQPTPGETQYF
TGTGCCAGCAGCCAACCAACACCGGGAGAGACCCAGTACTTC
>TRBD1|TRBJ2-7|TRBV10-3|-
CAISPGTGADSYEQYF
TGTGCCATCAGTCCCGGGACAGGAGCCGACTCCTACGAGCAGTACTTC
>-|TRBJ2-5|TRBV5-1|once
CARMNQGKTETQYF
TGCGCCAGGATGAATCAGGGGAAAACAGAGACCCAGTACTTC
>TRBD1|TRBJ2-7|TRBV9|-
CASSVAGQGAYEQYF
TGTGCCAGCAGCGTAGCGGGACAGGGAGCCTACGAGCAGTACTTC
>-|TRBJ1-2|TRBV13|-
CASSPRGGYGYTF
TGTGCCAGCAGCCCCCGGGGAGGGTATGGCTACACCTTC
>TRBD2|TRBJ2-3|TRBV10-3|-
CAISGLMSGDRTDTQYF
TGTGCCATCAGTGGCCTGATGAGCGGGGATCGCACAGATACGCAGTATTTT
>-|TRBJ1-5|TRBV6-5|-
CASSYSRGSNQPQHF
TGTGCCAGCAGTTACTCCCGGGGGAGCAATCAGCCCCAGCATTTT
>-|TRBJ2-1|TRBV12-3/TRBV12-4|once
CASSFLDNEQFF
TGTGCCAGCAGTTTCCTCGACAATGAGCAGTTCTTC
>-|TRBJ2-1|TRBV3-1/TRBV3-2|-
CASISGEQSDEQFF
TGTGCCAGCATCTCAGGGGAGCAATCCGATGAGCAGTTCTTC
>-|TRBJ1-3|TRBV6-6|-
CASSYGARTGGNTIYF
TGTGCCAGCAGTTACGGAGCCAGAACGGGTGGAAACACCATATATTTT
>-|TRBJ1-2|TRBV6-5|-
CASRSGRDIYGYTF
TGTGCCAGCAGGAGCGGCCGGGACATATATGGCTACACCTTC
>-|TRBJ1-4|TRBV5-1|-
CASSFQGQLNEKLFF
TGCGCCAGCAGCTTTCAAGGACAGCTTAATGAAAAACTGTTTTTT
>-|TRBJ2-1|TRBV12-5|-
CASGLQGSYNEQFF
TGTGCTAGTGGTCTCCAGGGTAGCTACAATGAGCAGTTCTTC
>TRBD1|TRBJ2-3|TRBV11-1|-
CASSPRTGQGTDTQYF
TGTGCCAGCAGCCCTAGGACAGGGCAGGGCACAGATACGCAGTATTTT
>-|TRBJ1-2|TRBV6-5|-
CASSPQTGNYGYTF
TGTGCCAGCAGTCCCCAGACGGGAAACTATGGCTACACCTTC
>-|TRBJ2-2|TRBV4-1|-
CASSQGPSGGNTGELFF
TGCGCCAGCAGCCAAGGCCCCAGCGGAGGGAACACCGGGGAGCTGTTTTTT
>TRBD2|TRBJ2-7|TRBV28|-
CASSSNGLAASYEQYF
TGTGCCAGCAGTTCCAACGGACTAGCGGCTTCCTACGAGCAGTACTTC
>TRBD2|TRBJ2-1|TRBV30|once
CACPAGVRHTHNEQFF
TGTGCCTGCCCAGCGGGAGTACGACACACACACAATGAGCAGTTCTTC
>TRBD1|TRBJ2-2|TRBV12-5|-
CASRQGETGELFF
TGTGCTAGTCGGCAGGGGGAAACCGGGGAGCTGTTTTTT
>-|TRBJ2-7|TRBV27|-
CASSLIGTSYEQYF
TGTGCCAGCAGTTTAATAGGGACTTCGTACGAGCAGTACTTC
>-|TRBJ2-5|TRBV28|-
CASSLPRVAAHRTQYF
TGTGCCAGCAGTTTACCCCGGGTAGCGGCCCACCGGACCCAGTACTTC
>-|TRBJ1-5|TRBV29-1|-
CSVEGGTDNQPQHF
TGCAGCGTTGAAGGGGGGACTGACAATCAGCCCCAGCATTTT
>-|TRBJ1-2|TRBV4-1|-
CASSPQGSNGYTF
TGCGCCAGCAGCCCTCAGGGATCAAATGGCTACACCTTC
>-|TRBJ2-5|TRBV3-1/TRBV3-2|-
CASEPGGVWETQYF
TGTGCCAGCGAGCCGGGTGGCGTTTGGGAGACCCAGTACTTC
>TRBD2|TRBJ2-3|TRBV28|-
CASSLARQLAGAADTQYF
TGTGCCAGCAGTTTAGCGAGACAGCTAGCGGGAGCAGCAGATACGCAGTATTTT
>TRBD2|TRBJ2-2|TRBV27|-
CASSLRGGGSGGELFF
TGTGCCAGCAGTTTAAGGGGCGGGGGGAGTGGCGGGGAGCTGTTTTTT
>-|TRBJ1-6|TRBV2|few
CASSDRGRIAYNSPLHF
TGTGCCAGCAGTGACAGGGGCCGGATTGCGTATAATTCACCCCTCCACTTT
>-|TRBJ1-3|TRBV6-5|-
CASRFQGSGNTIYF
TGTGCCAGCAGATTTCAGGGCTCTGGAAACACCATATATTTT
>-|TRBJ1-5|TRBV12-3/TRBV12-4|-
CASSPSSNQPQHF
TGTGCCAGCAGTCCGTCTAGCAATCAGCCCCAGCATTTT
>TRBD2|TRBJ2-3|TRBV28|-
CASSAPGLAGVATDTQYF
TGTGCCAGCAGTGCGCCGGGACTAGCGGGAGTTGCCACAGATACGCAGTATTTT
>TRBD2|TRBJ2-1|TRBV11-2|few
CASSLWLAGFNEQFF
TGTGCCAGCAGCTTATGGCTAGCGGGATTCAATGAGCAGTTCTTC
>-|TRBJ1-5|TRBV7-2|few
CASSAQTAIDRNQPQHF
TGTGCCAGCAGCGCCCAGACTGCCATCGACCGCAATCAGCCCCAGCATTTT
>TRBD1|TRBJ1-6|TRBV28|-
CASSLDYTGGYYNSPLHF
TGTGCCAGCAGTTTAGATTATACAGGGGGCTACTATAATTCACCCCTCCACTTT
>-|TRBJ2-5|TRBV5-1|-
CASSPQTGNLQETQYF
TGCGCCAGCAGCCCTCAAACCGGGAACTTACAAGAGACCCAGTACTTC
>TRBD1|TRBJ1-3|TRBV3-1/TRBV3-2|-
CASSQDRGRGVKSGNTIYF
TGTGCCAGCAGCCAAGATCGGGGCAGGGGGGTAAAATCTGGAAACACCATATATTTT
>TRBD1|TRBJ1-2|TRBV28|-
CASSFPQGAQVQGYTF
TGTGCCAGCAGTTTTCCCCAGGGGGCGCAGGTTCAGGGCTACACCTTC
>TRBD1|TRBJ1-2|TRBV5-5|-
CASSLGQGGVAGYTF
TGTGCCAGCAGCTTGGGACAGGGGGGAGTTGCTGGCTACACCTTC
>TRBD2|TRBJ2-2|TRBV5-1|-
CASSPTPLREGNTGELFF
TGCGCCAGCAGCCCCACCCCTTTGCGGGAGGGGAACACCGGGGAGCTGTTTTTT